A single T cell receptor beta chain is shown here with its context. Its antigen is currently unknown. The CDR3 is 15 amino acids. In germline, CDR1 is SEHNR, CDR2 FQNEAQ (reference sequence). This specimen belongs to a study of monozygotic twins with inflammatory bowel disease. General study results and limits: There was no way to distinguish the different T cell subtypes. Especially with disease activity, IBD patients shared fewer clonotypes with others than healthy twins did.

Each of TCRalpha and TCRbeta cDNA went through two nested PCRs, lasting roughly 15 and 9 cycles. TCRdb re-called the 5' RACE reads and shows each CDR3 protein once, DNA omitted. Its listing shows 400,000 to 500,000 distinct CDR3 sequences. The V and J genes are TRBV7-9 and TRBJ2-1; the TRBD1 assignment by TCRdb is unverifiable without DNA. The sequence came from a human donor with ulcerative colitis or Crohn's disease, or a healthy co-twin of an affected twin (not recorded which). Material for sequencing was blood. CDR3 in amino acids: CASSLAWQGRVEQFF.